This TCR beta chain was retrieved from a study of Ad26.COV2.S vaccination and SARS-CoV-2 variants. Profiled with immunoSEQ multiplex PCR; TCRdb holds only in-frame clones, not every one. The repertoire holds around 400,000 clones, about nine tenths seen once, with 1.5% to 2% in the top ten. Treatment meaning: around 19 received Ad26.COV2.S at low or high dose, single or two shots; about 5 received placebo; per-sample allocation not given. Samples came from day 63 after the first vaccine or placebo injection. The CDR3 covers 12 residues. Germline V gene sequence: CDR1 SGHVS, CDR2 FQNEAQ. With 3 bases clipped from V and 11 bases from J, the junction kept 3 bases outside the gene matches.

The V call is TRBV7-8, the J call TRBJ1-1; 10 bases are shared with TRBD1. Sample: peripheral blood, taken in a trial of Ad26.COV2.S vaccine versus placebo. The origin of this receptor is a person between 18 and 60 years old who received the Ad26.COV2.S COVID-19 vaccine or a placebo. The CDR3 nucleotides are TGTGCCAGCAGCTTCCCGGGACAGGGGGCTTTCTTT. Its protein product is CASSFPGQGAFF.